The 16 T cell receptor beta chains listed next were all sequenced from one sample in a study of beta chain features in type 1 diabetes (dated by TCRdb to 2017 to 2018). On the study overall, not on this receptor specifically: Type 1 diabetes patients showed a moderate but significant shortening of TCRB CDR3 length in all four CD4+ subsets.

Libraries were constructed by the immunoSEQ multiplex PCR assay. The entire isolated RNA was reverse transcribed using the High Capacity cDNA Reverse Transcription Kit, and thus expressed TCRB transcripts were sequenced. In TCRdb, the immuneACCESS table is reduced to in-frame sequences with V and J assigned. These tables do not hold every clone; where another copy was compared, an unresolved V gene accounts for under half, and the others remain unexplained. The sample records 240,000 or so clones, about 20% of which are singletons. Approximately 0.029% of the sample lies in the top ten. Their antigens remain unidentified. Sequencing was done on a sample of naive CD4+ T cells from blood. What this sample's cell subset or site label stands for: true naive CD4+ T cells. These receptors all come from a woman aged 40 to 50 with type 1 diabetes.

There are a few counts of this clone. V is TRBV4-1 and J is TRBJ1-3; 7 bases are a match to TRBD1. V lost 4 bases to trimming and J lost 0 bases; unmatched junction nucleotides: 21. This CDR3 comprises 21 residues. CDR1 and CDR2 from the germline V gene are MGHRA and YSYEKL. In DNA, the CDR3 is TGCGCCAGCAGCCTATATGCCTCCGGGACAGCGTCTCGCGACTCTGGAAACACCATATATTTT. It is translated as CASSLYASGTASRDSGNTIYF.

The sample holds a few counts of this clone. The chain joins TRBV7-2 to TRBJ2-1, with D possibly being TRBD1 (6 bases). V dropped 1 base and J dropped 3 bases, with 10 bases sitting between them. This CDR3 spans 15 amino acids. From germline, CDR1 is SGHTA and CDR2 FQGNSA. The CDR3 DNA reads TGTGCCAGCAGCTTAGGGCAGGGGATCTACAATGAGCAGTTCTTC. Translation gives CASSLGQGIYNEQFF.

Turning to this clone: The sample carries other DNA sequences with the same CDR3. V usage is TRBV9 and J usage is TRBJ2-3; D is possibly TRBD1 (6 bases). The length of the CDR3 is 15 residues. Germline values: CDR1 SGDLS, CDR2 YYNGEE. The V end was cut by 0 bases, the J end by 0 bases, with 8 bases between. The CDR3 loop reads CASSVAGASTDTQYF. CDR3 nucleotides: TGTGCCAGCAGCGTAGCAGGGGCGAGCACAGATACGCAGTATTTT.

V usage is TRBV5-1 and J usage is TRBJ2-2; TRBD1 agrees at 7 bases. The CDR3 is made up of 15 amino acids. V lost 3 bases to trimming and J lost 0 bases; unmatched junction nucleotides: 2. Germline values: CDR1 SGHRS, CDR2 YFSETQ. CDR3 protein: CASSSGQANTGELFF. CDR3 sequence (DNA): TGCGCCAGCAGCTCCGGACAGGCGAACACCGGGGAGCTGTTTTTT.

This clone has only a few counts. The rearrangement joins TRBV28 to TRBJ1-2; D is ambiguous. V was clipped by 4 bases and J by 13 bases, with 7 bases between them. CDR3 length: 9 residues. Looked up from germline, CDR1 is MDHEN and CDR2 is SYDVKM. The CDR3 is CASSSPRTF. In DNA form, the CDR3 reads TGTGCCAGCAGTTCCCCCCGCACCTTC.

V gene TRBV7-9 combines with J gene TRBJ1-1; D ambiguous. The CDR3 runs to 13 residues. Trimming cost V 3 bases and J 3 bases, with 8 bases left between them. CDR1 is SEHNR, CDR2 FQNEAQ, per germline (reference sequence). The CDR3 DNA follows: TGTGCCAGCAGCTTCGGGGAATACACTGAAGCTTTCTTT. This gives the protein CASSFGEYTEAFF.

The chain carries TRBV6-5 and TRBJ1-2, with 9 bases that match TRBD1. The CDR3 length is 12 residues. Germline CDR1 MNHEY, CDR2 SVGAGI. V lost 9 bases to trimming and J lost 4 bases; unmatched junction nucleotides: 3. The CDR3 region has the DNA TGTGCCAGTGGACAGGGGTTCTATGGCTACACCTTC. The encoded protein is CASGQGFYGYTF.

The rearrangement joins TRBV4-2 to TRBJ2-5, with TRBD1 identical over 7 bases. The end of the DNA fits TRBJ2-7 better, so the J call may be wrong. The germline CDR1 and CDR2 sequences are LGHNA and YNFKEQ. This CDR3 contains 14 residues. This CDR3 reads CASSQGRDSYEQYF. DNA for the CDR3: TGTGCCAGCAGCCAAGGCCGGGACAGCTACGAGCAGTACTTC.

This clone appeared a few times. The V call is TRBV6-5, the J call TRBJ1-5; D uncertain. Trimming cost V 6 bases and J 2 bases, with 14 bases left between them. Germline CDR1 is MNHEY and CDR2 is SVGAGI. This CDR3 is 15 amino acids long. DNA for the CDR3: TGTGCCAGCAGATTGGCCTACAGAGGCAATCAGCCCCAGCATTTT. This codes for CASRLAYRGNQPQHF.

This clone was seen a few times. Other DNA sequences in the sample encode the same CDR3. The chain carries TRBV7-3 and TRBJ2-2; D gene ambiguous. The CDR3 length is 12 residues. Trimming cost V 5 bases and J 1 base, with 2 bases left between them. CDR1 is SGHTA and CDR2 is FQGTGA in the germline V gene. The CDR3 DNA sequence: TGTGCCAGCAGCCTGAACACCGGGGAGCTGTTTTTT. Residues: CASSLNTGELFF. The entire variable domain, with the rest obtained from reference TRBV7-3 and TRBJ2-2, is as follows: GAGVSQTPSNKVTEKGKYVELRCDPISGHTALYWYRQSLGQGPEFLIYFQGTGAADDSGLPNDRFFAVRPEGSVSTLKIQRTERGDSAVYLCASSLNTGELFFGEGSRLTVL.

The DNA for the CDR3 is TGTGCCAGCAGTTCGGGGGGCGAAGTAACAGATACGCAGTATTTT. This codes for CASSSGGEVTDTQYF. The chain combines TRBV9 with TRBJ2-3; possible D gene TRBD2, 7 bases. Trimming stripped 5 bases from V and 3 bases from J, with 16 bases between. There are 15 residues in the CDR3. From germline, CDR1 is SGDLS and CDR2 YYNGEE.

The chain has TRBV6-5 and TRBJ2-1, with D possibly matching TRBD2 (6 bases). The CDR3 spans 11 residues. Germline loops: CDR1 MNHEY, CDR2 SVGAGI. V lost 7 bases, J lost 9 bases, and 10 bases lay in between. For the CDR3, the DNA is TGTGCCAGCATCCGGGGAGGTGAGCAGTTCTTC. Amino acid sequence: CASIRGGEQFF.

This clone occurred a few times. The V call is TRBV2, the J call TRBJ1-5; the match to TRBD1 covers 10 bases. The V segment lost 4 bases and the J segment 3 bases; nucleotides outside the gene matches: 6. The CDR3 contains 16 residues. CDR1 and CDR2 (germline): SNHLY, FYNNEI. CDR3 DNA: TGTGCCAGCAGTGTTGGGACAGGGGACCTCAATCAGCCCCAGCATTTT. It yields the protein CASSVGTGDLNQPQHF.

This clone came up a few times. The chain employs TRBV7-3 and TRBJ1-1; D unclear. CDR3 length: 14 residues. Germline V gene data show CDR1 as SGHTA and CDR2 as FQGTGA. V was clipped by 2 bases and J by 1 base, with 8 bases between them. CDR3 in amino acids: CASSLQRENTEAFF. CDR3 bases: TGTGCCAGCAGCTTACAGCGGGAGAACACTGAAGCTTTCTTT.

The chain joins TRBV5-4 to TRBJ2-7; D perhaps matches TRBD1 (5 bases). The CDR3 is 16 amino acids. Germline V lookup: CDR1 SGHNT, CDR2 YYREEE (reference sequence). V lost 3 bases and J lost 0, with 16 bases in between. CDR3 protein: CASSSATAGHSYEQYF. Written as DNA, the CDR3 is TGTGCCAGCAGCTCCGCCACGGCAGGGCACTCCTACGAGCAGTACTTC.

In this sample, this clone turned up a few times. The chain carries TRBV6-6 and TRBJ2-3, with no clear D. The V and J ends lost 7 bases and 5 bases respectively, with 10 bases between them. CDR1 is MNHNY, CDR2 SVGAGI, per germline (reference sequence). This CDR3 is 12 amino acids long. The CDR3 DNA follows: TGTGCCAGCACTCCGGGTCAAGATACGCAGTATTTT. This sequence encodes CASTPGQDTQYF.